Only a few counts were recorded for the clone carrying this T cell receptor beta chain. Its antigen remains unidentified. This entry is derived from a study of PD-1 blockade in classical Hodgkin lymphoma. Background on the study: Once every 2 weeks, patients received intravenous nivolumab at 3 mg/kg. Whole-study findings and limits: Baseline TCR diversity was reportedly lower in newly diagnosed patients than in healthy donors. It was reported as lower still in relapsed/refractory patients. Prior to therapy, complete responders displayed diversity much like that of newly diagnosed patients. CD8+ TCR diversity did not rise significantly by C4D1, unlike CD4+.

Method: immunoSEQ multiplex PCR; TCRdb's copy keeps in-frame clones and lacks some. Among 55,000 to 80,000 clones, approximately 90% were seen once, and the ten largest hold approximately 13%. Each patient relapsed following autologous stem cell transplantation, and prior brentuximab vedotin exposure differed. The specimen was peripheral blood mononuclear cells (PBMCs), collected at baseline. This clonotype was obtained from a human donor with classical Hodgkin lymphoma.

In DNA form, the CDR3 reads TGTGCCAGCAGTGAAGCGGGTGTACACGTAAGGAATGAGCAGTTCTTC. Its translation: CASSEAGVHVRNEQFF. The chain links TRBV2 to TRBJ2-1; D is unresolved. The CDR3 is made up of 16 amino acids. V lost 0 bases and J lost 7, with 16 bases in between. Per the germline V gene, CDR1 is SNHLY and CDR2 is FYNNEI.